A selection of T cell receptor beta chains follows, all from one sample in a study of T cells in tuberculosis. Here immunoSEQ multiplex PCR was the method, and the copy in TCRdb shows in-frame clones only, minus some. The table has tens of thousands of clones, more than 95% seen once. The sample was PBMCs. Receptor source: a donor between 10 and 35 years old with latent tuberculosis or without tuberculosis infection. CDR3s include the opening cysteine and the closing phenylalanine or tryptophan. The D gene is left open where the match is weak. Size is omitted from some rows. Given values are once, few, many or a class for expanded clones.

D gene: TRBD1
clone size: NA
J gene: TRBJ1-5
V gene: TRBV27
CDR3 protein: CASSQGARGNQPQHF
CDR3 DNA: TGTGCCAGCAGTCAGGGGGCGCGGGGCAATCAGCCCCAGCATTTT

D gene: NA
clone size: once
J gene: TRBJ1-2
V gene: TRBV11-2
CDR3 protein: CASSPPISENTF
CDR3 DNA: TGTGCCAGCAGCCCCCCCATAAGTGAGAACACCTTC

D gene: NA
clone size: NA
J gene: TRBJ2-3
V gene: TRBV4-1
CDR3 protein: CASSQPPGLTLTDTQYF
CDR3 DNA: TGCGCCAGCAGCCAGCCTCCGGGACTCACCCTCACAGATACGCAGTATTTT

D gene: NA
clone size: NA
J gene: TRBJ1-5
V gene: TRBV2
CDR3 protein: CASSEVGGSNQPQHF
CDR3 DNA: TGTGCCAGCAGTGAAGTTGGAGGGAGCAATCAGCCCCAGCATTTT

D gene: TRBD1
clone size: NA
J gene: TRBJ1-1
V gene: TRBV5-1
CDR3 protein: CASTTGTGDTEAFF
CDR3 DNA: TGCGCCAGTACTACCGGGACAGGGGACACTGAAGCTTTCTTT

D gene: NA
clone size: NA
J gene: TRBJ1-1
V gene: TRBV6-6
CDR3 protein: CASSSRTAARDTEAFF
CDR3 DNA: TGTGCCAGCAGCTCCCGGACAGCTGCTCGGGACACTGAAGCTTTCTTT

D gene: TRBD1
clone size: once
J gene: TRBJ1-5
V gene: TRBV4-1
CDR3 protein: CASSQVLTGVQPQHF
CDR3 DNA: TGCGCCAGCAGCCAAGTTTTGACAGGGGTTCAGCCCCAGCATTTT

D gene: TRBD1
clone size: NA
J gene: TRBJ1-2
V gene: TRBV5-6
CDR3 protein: CASSLGRSSTGTGGYTF
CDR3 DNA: TGTGCCAGCAGCTTGGGGAGATCGTCGACCGGGACAGGTGGCTACACCTTC

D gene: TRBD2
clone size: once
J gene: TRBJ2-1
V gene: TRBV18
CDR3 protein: CASSPGLAGVYNEQFF
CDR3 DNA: TGTGCCAGCTCACCCGGACTAGCGGGGGTCTACAATGAGCAGTTCTTC

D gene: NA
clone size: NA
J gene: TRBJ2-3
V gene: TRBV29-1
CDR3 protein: CSAKRGTTDTQYF
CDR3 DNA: TGCAGCGCAAAACGTGGGACTACAGATACGCAGTATTTT

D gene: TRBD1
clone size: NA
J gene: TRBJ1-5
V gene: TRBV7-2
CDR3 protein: CASSSDRGLLRNQPQHF
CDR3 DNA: TGTGCCAGCAGCTCGGACAGGGGGCTCTTAAGGAATCAGCCCCAGCATTTT

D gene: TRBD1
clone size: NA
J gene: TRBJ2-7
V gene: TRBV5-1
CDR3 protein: CASSLTGTGSYEQYF
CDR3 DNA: TGCGCCAGCAGCTTAACCGGGACAGGATCCTACGAGCAGTACTTC

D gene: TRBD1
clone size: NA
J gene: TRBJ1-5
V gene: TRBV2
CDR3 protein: CASSEYGTGILRSNQPQHF
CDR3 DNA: TGTGCCAGCAGTGAATATGGGACAGGGATTTTGCGTAGCAATCAGCCCCAGCATTTT

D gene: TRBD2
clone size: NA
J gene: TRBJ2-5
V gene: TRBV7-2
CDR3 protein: CASSWPAGEPGETQYF
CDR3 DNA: TGTGCCAGCAGCTGGCCAGCGGGGGAGCCCGGGGAGACCCAGTACTTC

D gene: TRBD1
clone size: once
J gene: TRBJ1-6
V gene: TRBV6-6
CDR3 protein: CASSYQPGGFSPLHF
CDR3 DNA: TGTGCCAGCAGTTACCAGCCAGGGGGATTTTCACCCCTCCACTTT

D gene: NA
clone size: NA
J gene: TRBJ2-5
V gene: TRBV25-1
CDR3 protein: CASSEGTRSTQETQYF
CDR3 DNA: TGTGCCAGCAGTGAAGGCACAAGGAGTACCCAAGAGACCCAGTACTTC

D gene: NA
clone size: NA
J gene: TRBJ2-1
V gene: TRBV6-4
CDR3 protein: CASSVSVGSYYNEQFF
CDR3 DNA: TGTGCCAGCAGTGTTTCGGTCGGGAGTTATTACAATGAGCAGTTCTTC

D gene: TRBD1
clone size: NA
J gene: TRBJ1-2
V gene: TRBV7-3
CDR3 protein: CASSLGRGLGYTF
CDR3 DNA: TGTGCCAGCAGCTTAGGCAGGGGGCTTGGCTACACCTTC

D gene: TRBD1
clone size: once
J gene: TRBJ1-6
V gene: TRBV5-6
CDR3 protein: CASRDEAGGSNSPLHF
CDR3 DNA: TGTGCCAGCAGAGATGAGGCAGGGGGTTCTAATTCACCCCTCCACTTT

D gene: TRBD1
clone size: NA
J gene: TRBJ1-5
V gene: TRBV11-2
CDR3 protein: CASSFIFRDRGRNQPQHF
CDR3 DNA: TGTGCCAGCAGCTTTATCTTCCGGGACAGGGGGCGGAATCAGCCCCAGCATTTT

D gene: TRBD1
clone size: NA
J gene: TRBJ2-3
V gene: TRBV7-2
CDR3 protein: CASSRDRVVTDTQYF
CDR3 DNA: TGTGCCAGCAGCCGGGACAGGGTGGTCACAGATACGCAGTATTTT

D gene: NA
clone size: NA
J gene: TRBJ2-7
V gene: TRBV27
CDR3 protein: CASRGRDKAEQYF
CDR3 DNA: TGTGCCAGCAGGGGAAGGGACAAAGCCGAGCAGTACTTC

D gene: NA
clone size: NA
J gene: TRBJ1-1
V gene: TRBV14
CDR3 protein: CASSQVRGPTEAFF
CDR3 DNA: TGTGCCAGCAGCCAAGTCCGGGGTCCCACTGAAGCTTTCTTT

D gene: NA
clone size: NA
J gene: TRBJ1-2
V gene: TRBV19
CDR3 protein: CASSIDPQEFSYGYTF
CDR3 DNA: TGTGCCAGTAGTATAGATCCCCAGGAATTCTCGTATGGCTACACCTTC

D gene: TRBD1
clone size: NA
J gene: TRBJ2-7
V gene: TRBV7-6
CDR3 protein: CASSPYRDSTYEQYF
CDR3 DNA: TGTGCCAGCAGCCCCTACCGGGACAGTACCTACGAGCAGTACTTC

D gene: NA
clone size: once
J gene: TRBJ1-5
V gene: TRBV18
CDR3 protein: CASSPASLNQPQHF
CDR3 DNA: TGTGCCAGCTCACCAGCCAGTTTGAATCAGCCCCAGCATTTT

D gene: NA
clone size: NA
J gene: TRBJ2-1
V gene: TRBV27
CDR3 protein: CASGLHQFF
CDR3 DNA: TGTGCCAGCGGACTCCATCAGTTCTTC

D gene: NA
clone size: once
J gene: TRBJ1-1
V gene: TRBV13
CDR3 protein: CASSRNPGTYNTEAFF
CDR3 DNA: TGTGCCAGCAGTCGAAATCCCGGGACTTACAACACTGAAGCTTTCTTT

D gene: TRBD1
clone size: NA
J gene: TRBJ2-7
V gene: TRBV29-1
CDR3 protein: CSVGGRTGGLTYEQYF
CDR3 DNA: TGCAGCGTCGGCGGACGGACAGGGGGTCTGACCTACGAGCAGTACTTC

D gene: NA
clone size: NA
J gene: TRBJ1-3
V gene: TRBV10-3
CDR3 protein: CAISESPGPSGNTIYF
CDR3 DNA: TGTGCCATCAGTGAGTCGCCAGGGCCCTCTGGAAACACCATATATTTT

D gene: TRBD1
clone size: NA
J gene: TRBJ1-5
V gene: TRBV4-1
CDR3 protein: CASSQRTGDNQPQHF
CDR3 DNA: TGCGCCAGCAGCCAACGGACAGGGGACAATCAGCCCCAGCATTTT

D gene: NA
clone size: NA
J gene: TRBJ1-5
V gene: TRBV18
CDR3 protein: CASSSQGEGQPQHF
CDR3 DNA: TGTGCCAGCTCTTCACAGGGTGAAGGGCAGCCCCAGCATTTT

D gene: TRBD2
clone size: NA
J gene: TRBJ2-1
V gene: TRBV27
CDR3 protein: CASRDSGYPYNEQFF
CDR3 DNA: TGTGCCAGCAGGGATAGCGGGTACCCCTACAATGAGCAGTTCTTC

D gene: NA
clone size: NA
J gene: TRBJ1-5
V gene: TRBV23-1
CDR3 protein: CASSDSLINQPQHF
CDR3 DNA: TGCGCCAGCAGTGACAGCCTAATCAATCAGCCCCAGCATTTT

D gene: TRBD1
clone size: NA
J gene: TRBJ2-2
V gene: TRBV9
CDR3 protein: CASSVAGQTTSFHGGELFF
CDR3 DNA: TGTGCCAGCAGCGTAGCGGGACAGACAACCTCCTTTCATGGCGGGGAGCTGTTTTTT

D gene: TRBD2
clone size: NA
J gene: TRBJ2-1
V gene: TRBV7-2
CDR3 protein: CASSLALGLAGLNNEQFF
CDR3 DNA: TGTGCCAGCAGCTTAGCGCTAGGACTAGCGGGCCTTAACAATGAGCAGTTCTTC

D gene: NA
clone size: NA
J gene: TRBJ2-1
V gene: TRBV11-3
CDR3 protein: CASSLLALEVFF
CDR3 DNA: TGTGCCAGCAGCTTGCTAGCGCTAGAAGTATTCTTC

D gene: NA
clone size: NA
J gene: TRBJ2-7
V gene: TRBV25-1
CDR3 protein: CASSELSYEQYF
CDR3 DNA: TGTGCCAGCAGTGAGTTATCCTACGAGCAGTACTTC

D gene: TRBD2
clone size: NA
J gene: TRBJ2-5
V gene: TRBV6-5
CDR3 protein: CASSFLSSGGKETQYF
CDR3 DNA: TGTGCCAGCAGTTTTTTATCTAGCGGGGGAAAAGAGACCCAGTACTTC

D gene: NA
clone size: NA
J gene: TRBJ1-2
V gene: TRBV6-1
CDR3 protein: CASRLTGYGYTF
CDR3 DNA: TGTGCCAGCAGGCTCACAGGGTATGGCTACACCTTC

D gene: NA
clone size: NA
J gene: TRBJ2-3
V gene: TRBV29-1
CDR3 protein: CSVSGADTQYF
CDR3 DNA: TGCAGCGTATCCGGGGCAGATACGCAGTATTTT

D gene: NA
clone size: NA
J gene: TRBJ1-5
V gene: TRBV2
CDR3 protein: CASSEAQINQPQHF
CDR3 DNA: TGTGCCAGCAGTGAAGCACAGATCAATCAGCCCCAGCATTTT

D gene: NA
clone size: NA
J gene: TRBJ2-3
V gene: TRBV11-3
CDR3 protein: CASSLGRTGITDTQYF
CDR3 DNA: TGTGCCAGCAGCTTAGGACGGACCGGGATCACAGATACGCAGTATTTT

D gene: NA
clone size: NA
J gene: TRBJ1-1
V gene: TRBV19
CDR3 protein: CASTQGNTEAFF
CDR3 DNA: TGTGCCAGTACACAGGGGAACACTGAAGCTTTCTTT